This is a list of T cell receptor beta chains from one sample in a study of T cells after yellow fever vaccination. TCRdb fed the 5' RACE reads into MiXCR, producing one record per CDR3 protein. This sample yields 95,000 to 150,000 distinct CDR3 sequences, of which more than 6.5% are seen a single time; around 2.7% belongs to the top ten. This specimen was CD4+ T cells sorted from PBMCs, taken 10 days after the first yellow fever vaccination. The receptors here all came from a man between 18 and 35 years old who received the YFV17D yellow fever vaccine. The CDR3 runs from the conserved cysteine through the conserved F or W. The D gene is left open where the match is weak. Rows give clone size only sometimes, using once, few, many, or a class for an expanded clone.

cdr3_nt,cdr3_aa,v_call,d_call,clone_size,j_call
TGTGCCAGCAGCCCCCGGGACAGGGGGCATCTGGACGCAGATACGCAGTATTTT,CASSPRDRGHLDADTQYF,TRBV3-1,TRBD1,many,TRBJ2-3
TGTGCCAGCAGCGCGACAGGTGATAGGACCCAGTACTTC,CASSATGDRTQYF,TRBV2,.,.,TRBJ2-5
TGTGCCAGTCGGTACCCCCACAGCCATAAGTATTTT,CASRYPHSHKYF,TRBV6-5,.,many,TRBJ2-3
TGTGCCAGCAGTGAAGGGGGCAGGGGGCCCTATGGCTACACCTTC,CASSEGGRGPYGYTF,TRBV2,TRBD1,many,TRBJ1-2
TGTGCCAGCAGTACCCGGGACCGCTGGGGCTTT,CASSTRDRWGF,TRBV6-6,.,many,TRBJ1-1
TGTGCCAGCAGCCGGAATGCAGGCAACACTGAAGCTTTCTTT,CASSRNAGNTEAFF,TRBV7-6,.,few,TRBJ1-1
TGCAGTGCCGCGCCGGGACAGGTCATTAACTATGGCTACACCTTC,CSAAPGQVINYGYTF,TRBV20-1,TRBD1,many,TRBJ1-2
TGTGCCACCAGCAGAGACCAGCGGGGGGGCACAGATACGCAGTATTTT,CATSRDQRGGTDTQYF,TRBV15,TRBD2,many,TRBJ2-3
TGTGCCAGCAGCTTAGAAGTGACAGGGGATGGCTACACCTTC,CASSLEVTGDGYTF,TRBV7-8,TRBD1,few,TRBJ1-2
TGTGCCAGCAGCTTAATGAGGGTTAATGAAAAACTGTTTTTT,CASSLMRVNEKLFF,TRBV7-2,.,many,TRBJ1-4
TGTGCCATCAGTGATTCCAGGACCAATAAAAACATTCAGTACTTC,CAISDSRTNKNIQYF,TRBV10-3,.,many,TRBJ2-4
TGTGCCATCAGTGAGGGTCCCACAGATACGCAGTATTTT,CAISEGPTDTQYF,TRBV10-3,.,many,TRBJ2-3
TGTGCCAGTACCTCTCTAGCGGGGGCCAATAATGAGCAGTTCTTC,CASTSLAGANNEQFF,TRBV19,TRBD2,.,TRBJ2-1
TGTGCCAGCAGTTACTCGACTGGGGCAGGCAGAGATACGCAGTATTTT,CASSYSTGAGRDTQYF,TRBV6-5,.,many,TRBJ2-3
TGTGCCAGCAGCCAGAAAGACAGACAAAAATCTAATGGCTACACCTTC,CASSQKDRQKSNGYTF,TRBV4-2,.,.,TRBJ1-2
TGTGCCAGCACCCCCGGACGAAGCGGGGGAATGGATACGCAGTATTTT,CASTPGRSGGMDTQYF,TRBV7-3,TRBD2,many,TRBJ2-3
TGCGCCAGCAGCTCCGCACAGGGTCTGGGCTACACCTTC,CASSSAQGLGYTF,TRBV5-1,.,few,TRBJ1-2
TGCGCCAGCACCATGACAGGGGGGAATGAAGCTTTCTTT,CASTMTGGNEAFF,TRBV5-1,TRBD1,many,TRBJ1-1
TGCGCCAGCAGCTTGGTGGGACAGGGCCCAGATACGCAGTATTTT,CASSLVGQGPDTQYF,TRBV5-1,TRBD1,many,TRBJ2-3
TGTGCCAGCAGCCAACCGGTCGCGAAAGAGACCCAGTACTTC,CASSQPVAKETQYF,TRBV3-1,.,many,TRBJ2-5
TGTGCCAGCAGAGGGGGAATGGCTGAAAAACTGTTTTTT,CASRGGMAEKLFF,TRBV2,.,many,TRBJ1-4
TGTGCCAGCAGTCTCCCGGAACGGATAGAGACCCAGTACTTC,CASSLPERIETQYF,TRBV12-3/TRBV12-4,.,.,TRBJ2-5
TGTGCCAGCAGCCGTCGAGGATTTGCCGGGGAGCTGTTTTTT,CASSRRGFAGELFF,TRBV14,.,many,TRBJ2-2
TGTGCCAGCAGCCCAAGGGGACCATCGGGGGAGCAGTACTTC,CASSPRGPSGEQYF,TRBV7-9,.,few,TRBJ2-7
TGCGCCAGCAGCTTCCCACGACAGGGGGCGAACACCGGGGAGCTGTTTTTT,CASSFPRQGANTGELFF,TRBV5-1,TRBD1,many,TRBJ2-2
TGTGCCAGCACCTCCGCGGACAGGTTCCAGCCCCAGCATTTT,CASTSADRFQPQHF,TRBV12-3/TRBV12-4,TRBD1,many,TRBJ1-5
TGTGCCAGCAGCCAATTAGCAAGGGACAGTGAAGCTTTCTTT,CASSQLARDSEAFF,TRBV14,TRBD1,many,TRBJ1-1
TGTGCCAGCAGCAGTAGTAGGGGCAATCAGCCCCAGCATTTT,CASSSSRGNQPQHF,TRBV7-2,.,many,TRBJ1-5
TGTGCCAGCAGCTTAGAGGGTTACCAAGAGACCCAGTACTTC,CASSLEGYQETQYF,TRBV7-9,.,many,TRBJ2-5
TGTGCCAGCAGCTCCAGGGGTACCGGGGAGCCGTTTTTT,CASSSRGTGEPFF,TRBV5-6,.,.,TRBJ2-2
TGTGCCAGCAGTCTCAGACAGACCAATGAGCAGTTCTTC,CASSLRQTNEQFF,TRBV12-3/TRBV12-4,.,many,TRBJ2-1
TGTGCCAGCAGTCCCGGACAGCTTCTCTACGAGCAGTACTTC,CASSPGQLLYEQYF,TRBV12-3/TRBV12-4,.,many,TRBJ2-7
TGTGCCAGCAGAGGTGACACAGCCGGAAGCTACGAGCAGTACTTC,CASRGDTAGSYEQYF,TRBV5-4,.,few,TRBJ2-7
TGTGCCAGCTCACCGCCGGGTATTGCGGCCAAAAACATTCAGTACTTC,CASSPPGIAAKNIQYF,TRBV18,.,many,TRBJ2-4
TGCGCCAGCAGCTTGGACGGGGGGTACTCCCCCGGCGCGCAGTATTTT,CASSLDGGYSPGAQYF,TRBV5-1,TRBD2,many,TRBJ2-3
TGTGCCAGCAGCTTAGACAGGGGGCGGACCGGCGAGCAGTACTTC,CASSLDRGRTGEQYF,TRBV7-2,TRBD1,many,TRBJ2-7
TGTGCCAGCAGCGTAGCTCGCGAGCAGTTCTTC,CASSVAREQFF,TRBV9,.,many,TRBJ2-1
TGTGCCAGCAGCTCTCCCCCTAGGGAGACCCAGTACTTC,CASSSPPRETQYF,TRBV7-9,.,many,TRBJ2-5
TGTGCCAGCAGTTTCCCCCCGGTCGACTATGGCTACACCTTC,CASSFPPVDYGYTF,TRBV6-2/TRBV6-3,.,many,TRBJ1-2
TGCGCCAGCAGCACCCGGGGGCTCTATGGCTACACCTTC,CASSTRGLYGYTF,TRBV4-3,.,many,TRBJ1-2
TGTGCCAGCTCACCGGGGACAGGGCACTACAATGAGCAGTTCTTC,CASSPGTGHYNEQFF,TRBV18,TRBD1,many,TRBJ2-1
TGTGCCAGCAGTGACTCTTGGACAGGGTGGTCCGCAACTAATGAAAAACTGTTTTTT,CASSDSWTGWSATNEKLFF,TRBV6-4,TRBD1,many,TRBJ1-4
TGCGCCAGCAGCCAAGTTTATACTAGCACAGATACGCAGTATTTT,CASSQVYTSTDTQYF,TRBV4-1,.,many,TRBJ2-3
TGTGCCAAAGGGGCGGGAGATACGCAGTATTTT,CAKGAGDTQYF,TRBV2,.,few,TRBJ2-3
TGTGCCAGCAGTTACCAGGGGGCCCAGTACTTC,CASSYQGAQYF,TRBV6-6,TRBD1,many,TRBJ2-5
TGTGCCAGCAGCTTAGCTTCCGGGAACTTGAAAGAGACCCAGTACTTC,CASSLASGNLKETQYF,TRBV7-9,.,many,TRBJ2-5
TGTGCCAGCAGCCCCTATTTACGGGAAAAACTGTTTTTT,CASSPYLREKLFF,TRBV27,.,few,TRBJ1-4
TGTGCCAGCTCACCACTAGGAGTGGAGACCCAGTACTTC,CASSPLGVETQYF,TRBV18,.,many,TRBJ2-5
TGTGCCAGCAGCCCCGGGGGGGGGGATGAGCAGTTCTTC,CASSPGGGDEQFF,TRBV9,TRBD2,many,TRBJ2-1
TGCGCCAGCAGCCAACAGCGGGGCACAGATACGCAGTATTTT,CASSQQRGTDTQYF,TRBV4-3,.,many,TRBJ2-3